The following is a TCR beta chain sequence with its context. These data originate in a study of blood T cell repertoires in COVID-19. Study-level background: COVID-19 samples from acute and convalescent phases originated in the United States, Italy and Spain. T cells, B-cell-depleted T cells, or PBMCs provided the cDNA or gDNA that served as material.

The V gene's germline CDR1 is MNHNY and CDR2 SVGAGI (reference sequence). The trim removed 8 bases at V and 4 bases at J, leaving 8 bases unmatched. The CDR3 is made up of 14 amino acids. As handled by the study authors: Scientists estimated how many nucleated cells there were by amplifying reference gene primers. Profiled with immunoSEQ multiplex PCR; TCRdb holds only in-frame clones, not every one. V, J and clone size reflect that table, while D and trimming were determined from the DNA. Counted here are around 68,000 clones, 87% occurring once; the ten biggest clones make up less than 8%. Sequenced sample: peripheral blood. This sequence joins TRBV6-6 and TRBJ2-1, with TRBD2 matching over 7 bases. The clonotype comes from a man between 45 and 60 years old with active COVID-19. CDR3 region: CASGGDSRYNEQFF. For the CDR3, the DNA is TGTGCCAGCGGGGGGGACTCTAGATACAATGAGCAGTTCTTC.